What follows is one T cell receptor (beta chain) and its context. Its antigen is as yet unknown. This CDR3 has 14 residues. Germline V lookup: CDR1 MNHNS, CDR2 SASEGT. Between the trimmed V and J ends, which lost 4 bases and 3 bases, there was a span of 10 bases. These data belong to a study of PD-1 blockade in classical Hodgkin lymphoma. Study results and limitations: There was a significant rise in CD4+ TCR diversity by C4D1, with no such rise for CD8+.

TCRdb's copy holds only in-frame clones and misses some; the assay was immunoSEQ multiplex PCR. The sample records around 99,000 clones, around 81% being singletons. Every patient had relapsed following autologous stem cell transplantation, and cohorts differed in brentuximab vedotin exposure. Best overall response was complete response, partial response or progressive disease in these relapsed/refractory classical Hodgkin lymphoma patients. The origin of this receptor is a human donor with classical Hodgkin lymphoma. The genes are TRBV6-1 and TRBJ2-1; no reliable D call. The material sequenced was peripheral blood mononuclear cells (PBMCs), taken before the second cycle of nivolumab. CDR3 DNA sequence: TGTGCCAGCAGTGCGGAGCGCCTCTACAATGAGCAGTTCTTC. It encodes CASSAERLYNEQFF.